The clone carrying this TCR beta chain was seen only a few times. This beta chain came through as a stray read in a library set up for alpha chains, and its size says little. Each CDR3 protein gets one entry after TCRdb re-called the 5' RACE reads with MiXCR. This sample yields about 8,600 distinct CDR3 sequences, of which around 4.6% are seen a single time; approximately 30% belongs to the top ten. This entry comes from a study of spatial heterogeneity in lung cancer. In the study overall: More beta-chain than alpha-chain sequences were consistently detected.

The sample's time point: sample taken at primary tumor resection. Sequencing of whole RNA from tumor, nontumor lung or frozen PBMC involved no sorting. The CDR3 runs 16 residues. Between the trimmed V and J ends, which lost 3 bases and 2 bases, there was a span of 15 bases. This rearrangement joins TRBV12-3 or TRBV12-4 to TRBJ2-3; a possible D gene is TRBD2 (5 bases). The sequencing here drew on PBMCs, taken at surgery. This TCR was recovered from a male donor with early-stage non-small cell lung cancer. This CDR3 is CASSFGQMGATDTQYF. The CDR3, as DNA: TGTGCCAGCAGTTTCGGTCAAATGGGAGCCACAGATACGCAGTATTTT.